Presented here are 18 T cell receptor beta chains from one specimen sequenced in a study of T cell repertoires in cytomegalovirus infection. TCRdb reprocessed the reads with MiXCR, giving one entry per CDR3 protein. The sample lists about 920,000 distinct CDR3 sequences, approximately 33% occurring once. These TCRs are of unknown antigen specificity. Sequenced here: cultured CD8+ T cells from PBMCs, sampled from culture after CMV antigen stimulation. The receptors here all came from a human donor in good health (CMV status not recorded). Some clones in this sample may be carry-over from other donors' samples.

On this clonotype: Being one base from a much bigger clone, this may be a read error. The rearrangement links TRBV7-2 to TRBJ2-2; a weak D match, TRBD2 (6 bases). Germline lookup yields CDR1 SGHTA and CDR2 FQGNSA. The CDR3 extends over 19 amino acids. This CDR3 is CANSLDPGLMSANTGELFF. As DNA, the CDR3 is TGTGCCAACAGCTTAGACCCGGGACTGATGTCCGCGAACACCGGGGAGCTGTTTTTT.

On this clonotype: An end of the junction does not agree with germline; a read error may underlie this. The rearrangement links TRBV7-2 to TRBJ1-5, with TRBD1 matching 11 bases. Germline V gene data show CDR1 as SGHTA and CDR2 as FQGNSA. The CDR3 runs to 15 residues. This CDR3 is CASSRWTGGNQPQRF. CDR3 bases: TGTGCCAGCAGCCGTTGGACAGGGGGCAATCAGCCCCAGCGTTTT.

The gene calls are TRBV6-5 and TRBJ2-7, with 11 positions matching TRBD2. The trim removed 4 bases at V and 10 bases at J, leaving 12 bases unmatched. Germline V gene lookup returns CDR1 MNHEY and CDR2 SVGAGI. The CDR3 runs 15 residues. Written as DNA, the CDR3 is TGTGCCAGCAGTTCCCTAGCGGGGGGTTTTTTTGATCAGTACTTC. Translating it yields CASSSLAGGFFDQYF.

The DNA for the CDR3 is TGCGCCAGCTCCCCTGAAGGACAGGGCTTCAGAGGTGAGCAGTTCTTC. It encodes CASSPEGQGFRGEQFF. V gene TRBV4-1 combines with J gene TRBJ2-1, with 8 nucleotides matching TRBD1. V gave up 8 bases and J gave up 9 bases; unmatched junction bases: 18. The germline V gene has CDR1 MGHRA and CDR2 YSYEKL. The CDR3 totals 16 residues.

This clonotype was counted between two and nine times. The chain carries TRBV29-1 and TRBJ1-1; maybe TRBD1 (5 bases). This CDR3 is 13 amino acids long. Germline values: CDR1 SQVTM, CDR2 ANQGSEA. V was pared by 6 bases and J by 5 bases, with 16 bases between. The CDR3 region is CSVGPGEATEAFF. In nucleotides, the CDR3 is TGCAGCGTGGGGCCGGGCGAAGCAACTGAAGCTTTCTTT.

This clonotype has at least ten counts. The J gene is TRBJ2-7, the V gene TRBV6-1; D is undetermined. The germline V gene has CDR1 MNHNS and CDR2 SASEGT. Trimming took off 8 bases at V and 2 bases at J, with 13 bases between the two ends. The CDR3 consists of 13 residues. CDR3 bases: TGTGCCAGCTCTCAAGCGCCAACCTACGAGCAGTACGTC. Protein product: CASSQAPTYEQYV.

This rearrangement joins TRBV4-3 to TRBJ2-1, with D unresolved. The V end was cut by 0 bases, the J end by 6 bases, with 12 bases between. CDR1 LGHNA and CDR2 YSLEER come from the germline V gene. This CDR3 comprises 15 residues. The DNA for the CDR3 is TGCGCCAGCAGCCAAGATCGCGGAGAAGGCAATGAGCAGTTCTTC. It is translated as CASSQDRGEGNEQFF.

This clonotype was detected only a few times. V and J are TRBV7-9 and TRBJ1-1; D remains unclear. V was clipped by 4 bases and J by 0 bases, with 12 bases between them. The CDR3 is 15 amino acids. Germline CDR1 SEHNR, CDR2 FQNEAQ (reference sequence). The CDR3 DNA follows: TGTGCCAGCAGCTCCCCCGAGCGGATGAACACTGAAGCTTTCTTT. This sequence encodes CASSSPERMNTEAFF.

J is TRBJ2-4 and V is TRBV3-1, with D possibly matching TRBD2 (5 bases). CDR1 and CDR2 (germline): LGHDT, YNNKEL (reference sequence). The CDR3 has 15 residues. V lost 0 bases and J 2 bases, leaving 8 bases between the germline ends. CDR3 sequence: CASSQDRGPKNIQYF. The CDR3 nucleotides read TGTGCCAGCAGCCAAGATCGAGGGCCCAAAAACATTCAGTACTTC. The variable domain in full, with the rest retrieved from reference TRBV3-1 and TRBJ2-4, is DTAVSQTPKYLVTQMGNDKSIKCEQNLGHDTMYWYKQDSKKFLKIMFSYNNKELIINETVPNRFSPKSPDKAHLNLHINSLELGDSAVYFCASSQDRGPKNIQYFGAGTRLSVL.

This chain links TRBV6-2 or TRBV6-3 with TRBJ1-1, with TRBD1 as a possible D gene (5 bases). Germline CDR1 and CDR2: MNHEY and SVGEGT. V was shortened by 4 bases and J by 8 bases, with 14 bases between the two germline ends. The CDR3 is 13 residues long. CDR3 amino acids: CASSSDSLLEAFF. The CDR3 DNA reads as TGTGCCAGCAGTTCCGACAGTCTCCTAGAAGCTTTCTTT.

This clonotype was picked up a small number of times. V usage is TRBV19 and J usage is TRBJ2-2; D possibly corresponds to TRBD1 (7 bases). The germline V gene encodes CDR1 LNHDA and CDR2 SQIVND (reference sequence). The CDR3 contains 16 residues. The V and J ends lost 10 bases and 3 bases respectively, with 21 bases between them. The CDR3 protein is CATCQGGFGYTGELFF. DNA for the CDR3: TGTGCCACCTGTCAGGGGGGCTTCGGGTACACCGGGGAGCTGTTTTTT.

This clonotype was observed a handful of times. V gene TRBV2 combines with J gene TRBJ1-2, with a possible D match to TRBD1 (6 bases). Deletions cut 6 bases from V and 8 bases from J, with 19 bases between. This CDR3 has 14 amino acids. Germline-derived CDR1 and CDR2 are SNHLY and FYNNEI. The CDR3: CASSVGQRPDGYTF. In nucleotides, the CDR3 is TGTGCCAGCAGCGTCGGACAGCGCCCTGACGGCTACACCTTC.

The chain joins TRBV6-5 to TRBJ1-5; the D is unclear. Per germline, CDR1 MNHEY and CDR2 SVGAGI. This CDR3 is built from 14 residues. V was trimmed by 0 bases and J by 1 base, leaving 4 bases between them. CDR3 DNA sequence: TGTGCCAGCAGTTACTCGACCAGCAATCAGCCCCAGCATTTT. This codes for CASSYSTSNQPQHF.

At least ten counts were recorded for this clonotype. Here the CDR3 DNA reads TGTGCCAGCAGCCAAGGGGGGTGGGTGGGGACACAAGAGACCCAGTACTTC. It yields the protein CASSQGGWVGTQETQYF. The chain recombines TRBV4-2 with TRBJ2-5; D may be TRBD1 (6 bases). Per the germline V gene, CDR1 is LGHNA and CDR2 is YNFKEQ. V lost 1 base to trimming and J lost 2 bases, with 17 bases between them. The CDR3 consists of 17 residues.

This clonotype showed up many times. The chain combines TRBV27 with TRBJ2-1; D gene unclear. Germline CDR1 is MNHEY and CDR2 is SMNVEV (reference sequence). Trimming took 7 bases from V and 0 from J, leaving 4 bases between them. The CDR3 loop spans 12 amino acids. This chain's CDR3 is CASISSYNEQFF. CDR3 DNA: TGTGCCAGCATTAGCTCCTACAATGAGCAGTTCTTC.

This clonotype was counted between two and nine times. The V and J genes are TRBV7-9 and TRBJ1-6, with D possibly being TRBD1 (5 bases). CDR1 and CDR2 from the germline V gene are SEHNR and FQNEAQ (reference sequence). The CDR3 is 14 amino acids. Trimming removed 5 bases from V and 7 bases from J, with 12 bases in between. The CDR3 protein is CASSKQDHNSPLHF. The CDR3 DNA is TGTGCCAGCAGCAAACAGGACCACAATTCACCCCTCCACTTT.

The chain employs TRBV5-1 and TRBJ2-5; TRBD1 matches 7 bases. The CDR3 extends over 17 amino acids. Trimming cost V 0 bases and J 5 bases; bases outside gene matches: 13. The germline V gene encodes CDR1 SGHRS and CDR2 YFSETQ. The CDR3, as DNA: TGCGCCAGCAGCTTGGTAGTTACAGGGGCATCGGAGGAGACCCAGTACTTC. Translation: CASSLVVTGASEETQYF.

The J gene is TRBJ1-1, the V gene TRBV5-6; D ambiguous. Trimming stripped 4 bases from V and 1 base from J, with 14 bases between. Germline CDR1 and CDR2: SGHDT and YYEEEE. The CDR3 has 15 residues. The CDR3 region has the DNA TGTGCCAGCAGCCCCCGTAGAGGGTCGAACACTGAAGCTTTCTTT. It codes for CASSPRRGSNTEAFF. The full variable domain, completed using reference TRBV5-6 and TRBJ1-1, is DAGVTQSPTHLIKTRGQQVTLRCSPKSGHDTVSWYQQALGQGPQFIFQYYEEEERQRGNFPDRFSGHQFPNYSSELNVNALLLGDSALYLCASSPRRGSNTEAFFGQGTRLTVV.